Presented here are 32 T cell receptor beta chains from one specimen sequenced in a study of shared clonotypes between healthy human individuals. Data came from immunoSEQ multiplex PCR; TCRdb stores just in-frame clones and leaves some out. This table holds more than 550,000 clones, about two thirds found once. Sequenced sample: memory CD4+ T cells sorted from blood. The subset denotes: CD45RA-negative fraction. These receptors originate from a woman aged 25 to 45 in good health.

The V call is TRBV5-1, the J call TRBJ2-7; tentatively, D is TRBD1 (6 bases). CDR3 length equals 13 residues. Trimming pared 6 bases from V and 3 bases from J, leaving 13 bases between. Germline V gene lookup returns CDR1 SGHRS and CDR2 YFSETQ. The DNA of the CDR3 is TGCGCCAGCAAACTAAAGGACAGCTACGAGCAGTACTTC. As protein: CASKLKDSYEQYF.

The chain recombines TRBV6-4 with TRBJ2-1; 10 bases fit TRBD2. Germline lookup yields CDR1 MRHNA and CDR2 SNTAGT. The CDR3 loop spans 14 amino acids. V dropped 4 bases and J dropped 10; count of bases not matched to a gene: 7. CDR3 in amino acids: CASSVLAGVSEQFF. The CDR3 coding sequence is TGTGCCAGCAGTGTGCTAGCGGGAGTGTCGGAGCAGTTCTTC.

As to this clone: This same CDR3 is encoded by further DNA sequences in the sample. The chain combines TRBV9 with TRBJ2-3; no reliable D call. V shed 0 bases and J shed 0 bases, with 5 bases lying between them. The CDR3 is made up of 14 amino acids. Germline CDR1 and CDR2: SGDLS and YYNGEE. In DNA, the CDR3 is TGTGCCAGCAGCGTAGGGTTAAGCACAGATACGCAGTATTTT. Amino acid sequence: CASSVGLSTDTQYF.

The rearrangement joins TRBV10-2 to TRBJ2-7; 15 nucleotides align to TRBD2. The V gene's germline CDR1 is WSHSY and CDR2 SAAADI. After removal of 7 bases from V and 4 bases from J, the junction contained 2 bases not matched to a gene. CDR3 length: 14 amino acids. DNA of the CDR3: TGCGCCAGCAAGGGACTAGCGGGAGGTTACGAGCAGTACTTC. Translating gives CASKGLAGGYEQYF.

V usage is TRBV19 and J usage is TRBJ2-3; the D call may be TRBD1 or TRBD2 (5 bases each). The CDR3 sequence is 18 residues long. Germline CDR1 LNHDA, CDR2 SQIVND (reference sequence). V lost 7 bases and J 2 bases, leaving 25 bases between the germline ends. The CDR3 region has the DNA TGTGCCAGTACCGGAACTGTACGGGACCTGCTTCTCACAGATACGCAGTATTTT. Translating it yields CASTGTVRDLLLTDTQYF.

This clone was seen only a few times. The V gene is TRBV27, the J gene TRBJ2-5, with 14 bases fitting TRBD2. Germline loops: CDR1 MNHEY, CDR2 SMNVEV (reference sequence). V was clipped by 7 bases and J by 5 bases; unmatched bases: 6. The CDR3 consists of 15 residues. CDR3 sequence (DNA): TGTGCCAGCAAGACTAGCGGGAGGGCCGGGGAGACCCAGTACTTC. Residues: CASKTSGRAGETQYF.

This clone was counted a few times. The same CDR3 can be traced to other DNA sequences in this sample. V gene TRBV11-2 combines with J gene TRBJ1-1; D gene ambiguous. The CDR3 is 13 amino acids. Trimming stripped 2 bases from V and 1 base from J, with 5 bases between. Germline values: CDR1 SGHAT, CDR2 FQNNGV. The CDR3 protein is CASSLFRNTEAFF. As DNA, the CDR3 is TGTGCCAGCAGCTTATTCCGGAACACTGAAGCTTTCTTT. The complete variable domain, with remaining parts taken from reference TRBV11-2 and TRBJ1-1, reads EAGVAQSPRYKIIEKRQSVAFWCNPISGHATLYWYQQILGQGPKLLIQFQNNGVVDDSQLPKDRFSAERLKGVDSTLKIQPAKLEDSAVYLCASSLFRNTEAFFGQGTRLTVV.

The chain is built from TRBV2 and TRBJ2-1; D is perhaps TRBD2 (7 bases). Germline values: CDR1 SNHLY, CDR2 FYNNEI. This CDR3 comprises 12 residues. Trimming removed 6 bases from V and 8 bases from J, with 11 bases in between. Written as DNA, the CDR3 is TGTGCCAGCAGCAAGGGGGGGGATGAGCAGTTCTTC. Translated, it gives CASSKGGDEQFF.

The CDR3 DNA follows: TGTGCCAGCCGGGGCCAAGGCCACCAGCCCCAGCATTTT. Protein: CASRGQGHQPQHF. The J gene is TRBJ1-5, the V gene TRBV18; D is perhaps TRBD1 (5 bases). CDR3 length: 13 residues. The germline CDR1 and CDR2 sequences are KGHSH and LQKENI. V dropped 8 bases and J dropped 7 bases, with 15 bases sitting between them.

The chain carries TRBV7-2 and TRBJ2-7; unclear D gene. Trimming removed 5 bases from V and 9 bases from J, with 11 bases in between. CDR1 is SGHTA and CDR2 is FQGNSA in the germline V gene. The CDR3 is 11 amino acids. CDR3 sequence: CASSALSVQYF. The CDR3 DNA follows: TGTGCCAGCAGCGCCCTTTCCGTGCAGTACTTC.

The chain uses TRBV10-3 and TRBJ1-2; D possibly corresponds to TRBD1 (6 bases). Germline V gene data show CDR1 as ENHRY and CDR2 as SYGVKD. V lost 6 bases to trimming and J lost 8 bases, with 13 bases between them. CDR3 size: 12 residues. The CDR3 sequence: CAIRANREGYTF. The CDR3 DNA sequence: TGTGCCATCAGGGCCAACAGGGAAGGCTACACCTTC.

This rearrangement joins TRBV10-3 to TRBJ2-3; the match to TRBD2 covers 9 bases. The germline gives CDR1 ENHRY, CDR2 SYGVKD. The CDR3 totals 17 residues. Trimming took 0 bases from V and 6 from J; bases not matched to a gene: 10. CDR3 DNA sequence: TGTGCCATCAGTGAGTCGACTAGCGGCGGGAGACTCGATACGCAGTATTTT. Protein product: CAISESTSGGRLDTQYF.

The chain uses TRBV15 and TRBJ2-5; 11 positions match TRBD1. Germline-derived CDR1 and CDR2 are LNHNV and YYDKDF (reference sequence). The junction had 6 bases not matched to a gene; V was cut back by 2 bases and J by 4 bases. This CDR3 has 16 residues. DNA of the CDR3: TGTGCCACCAGCAGACCTGGACAGGGGGCAGCAGAGACCCAGTACTTC. Translation: CATSRPGQGAAETQYF.

The table lists this clone with a count of one. The chain employs TRBV4-1 and TRBJ2-7, with 10 bases that match TRBD2. J gave up 0 bases and V 6 bases, and 11 bases lay outside the gene matches. The germline V gene encodes CDR1 MGHRA and CDR2 YSYEKL. The CDR3 runs 17 residues. The CDR3 sequence: CASRPGVAGGISYEQYF. The CDR3 DNA reads as TGCGCCAGCAGACCCGGGGTAGCGGGAGGCATCTCCTACGAGCAGTACTTC.

This chain links TRBV27 with TRBJ2-7; a possible D gene is TRBD1 (5 bases). Germline V gives CDR1 MNHEY, CDR2 SMNVEV (reference sequence). The CDR3 is made up of 15 amino acids. The germline V and J ends were trimmed by 2 bases and 1 base, with 12 bases remaining between them. This CDR3 is CASSLGAGRSYEQYF. Here the CDR3 DNA reads TGTGCCAGCAGTTTAGGGGCCGGCAGGTCCTACGAGCAGTACTTC.

The chain couples TRBV28 to TRBJ2-5, with TRBD1 matching over 10 bases. V shed 4 bases and J 5 bases; nucleotides not matched to a gene: 7. The length of the CDR3 is 15 residues. Germline values: CDR1 MDHEN, CDR2 SYDVKM. This CDR3 is CASSSTTGGFETQYF. The CDR3 DNA reads TGTGCCAGCAGTTCCACGACAGGGGGCTTTGAGACCCAGTACTTC.

V is TRBV4-2 and J is TRBJ2-1; weak D call: TRBD2 (6 bases). In germline, CDR1 is LGHNA, CDR2 YNFKEQ. V was clipped by 0 bases and J by 4 bases, with 10 bases between them. This CDR3 has 15 residues. The CDR3 is CASSQDSGGYNEQFF. DNA for the CDR3: TGTGCCAGCAGCCAAGATAGCGGCGGGTACAATGAGCAGTTCTTC.

V gene TRBV6-1 combines with J gene TRBJ2-5; 8 bases align to TRBD2. Germline CDR1 MNHNS, CDR2 SASEGT. The CDR3 runs 13 residues. Trimming took 5 bases from V and 4 from J; bases not matched to a gene: 3. CDR3 region: CASSPGTRETQYF. The CDR3 DNA reads TGTGCCAGCAGTCCCGGGACTAGAGAGACCCAGTACTTC.

CDR3 protein: CASSRLAGYTGELFF. The DNA of the CDR3 is TGTGCCAGCAGTCGACTAGCGGGATACACCGGGGAGCTGTTTTTT. The chain joins TRBV6-5 to TRBJ2-2, with 11 bases lining up with TRBD2. The CDR3 runs to 15 residues. J was trimmed by 3 bases and V by 5 bases; bases with no gene match: 2. Germline V gives CDR1 MNHEY, CDR2 SVGAGI.

The chain has TRBV18 and TRBJ2-7; D is perhaps TRBD2 (7 bases). Between the trimmed V and J ends, which lost 4 bases and 7 bases, there was a span of 11 bases. This CDR3 region has 12 residues. Germline assignment: CDR1 KGHSH and CDR2 LQKENI. CDR3 residues: CASSLQGGEQYF. The CDR3 DNA sequence: TGTGCCAGCTCACTACAGGGAGGGGAGCAGTACTTC.

This sequence joins TRBV5-1 and TRBJ1-1; TRBD1 matches at 10 bases. The CDR3 is 14 amino acids. Germline CDR1 reads SGHRS; CDR2 reads YFSETQ. Trimming cost V 4 bases and J 10 bases; bases outside gene matches: 10. CDR3 nucleotides: TGCGCCAGCAGCGCGGGGACAGGGGTTCTTGCAGCTTTCTTT. Residues: CASSAGTGVLAAFF.

The chain employs TRBV6-1 and TRBJ2-5; 11 bases match TRBD2. This CDR3 comprises 14 residues. The V segment lost 10 bases and the J segment 1 base; nucleotides outside the gene matches: 5. Germline CDR1 reads MNHNS; CDR2 reads SASEGT. The CDR3 loop is CATPTSGVQETQYF. DNA for the CDR3: TGTGCCACCCCGACTAGCGGGGTCCAAGAGACCCAGTACTTC.

This clone was seen just once. This chain joins TRBV29-1 and TRBJ2-7; 8 positions agree with TRBD2. There are 14 residues in the CDR3. Looked up from germline, CDR1 is SQVTM and CDR2 is ANQGSEA. V dropped 7 bases and J dropped 0; count of bases not matched to a gene: 8. CDR3 amino acids: CSARSGTSSYEQYF. CDR3 nucleotides: TGCAGCGCACGTTCCGGGACTAGCTCCTACGAGCAGTACTTC.

This sequence joins TRBV19 and TRBJ2-1; 7 bases match TRBD1. There are 12 residues in the CDR3. Trimming took 9 bases from V and 7 from J; bases not matched to a gene: 6. The germline gives CDR1 LNHDA, CDR2 SQIVND (reference sequence). The CDR3 DNA is TGTGCCAGCACAGACAGGGATAATGAGCAGTTCTTC. Translated: CASTDRDNEQFF.

This clone appeared a few times. V and J are TRBV7-2 and TRBJ2-1; no firm D call. In germline, CDR1 is SGHTA, CDR2 FQGNSA. Between the trimmed V and J ends, which lost 4 bases and 5 bases, there was a span of 9 bases. The CDR3 length is 13 residues. The CDR3 region has the DNA TGTGCCAGCAGCTCTTATCTCCACAATGAGCAGTTCTTC. Its protein is CASSSYLHNEQFF.

This chain connects TRBV6-4 to TRBJ2-5, with 9 positions matching TRBD2. This CDR3 spans 14 amino acids. Unmatched junction bases numbered 4, after V lost 4 bases and J lost 4 bases. In germline, CDR1 is MRHNA, CDR2 SNTAGT. The CDR3 reads CASSAVAGVETQYF. The CDR3 bases are TGTGCCAGCAGTGCCGTAGCGGGAGTAGAGACCCAGTACTTC.

This sequence joins TRBV7-1 and TRBJ2-5, with D unresolved. TRBV7-1 belongs to the ORF category, with a function that is uncertain. V lost 4 bases and J lost 9, with 12 bases in between. This CDR3 has 12 amino acids. The CDR3 DNA follows: TGTGCCAGCAGCTTAGAAGTCGCGGCCCAGTACTTC. Translated, it gives CASSLEVAAQYF.

The chain links TRBV28 to TRBJ2-7; the match to TRBD2 covers 12 bases. The CDR3 consists of 22 residues. From germline, CDR1 is MDHEN and CDR2 SYDVKM. V lost 5 bases and J lost 2; bases outside the gene matches: 25. The chain's CDR3 is CASSHSLSGETTSGRFTYEQYF. For the CDR3, the DNA is TGTGCCAGCAGTCACTCGCTTTCAGGGGAGACGACTAGCGGGAGATTTACCTACGAGCAGTACTTC.

The chain combines TRBV5-5 with TRBJ1-2, with D possibly TRBD1 on 6 matching bases. CDR1 SGHKS and CDR2 YYEKEE come from the germline V gene (reference sequence). This CDR3 contains 14 residues. Deletions cut 0 bases from V and 4 bases from J, with 10 bases between. As DNA, the CDR3 is TGTGCCAGCAGCTTGGACGCAGGGGTCTATGGCTACACCTTC. It is translated as CASSLDAGVYGYTF.

The rearrangement uses TRBV29-1 and TRBJ2-3, with D perhaps matching TRBD1 (6 bases). The CDR3 is 12 amino acids. Trimming stripped 5 bases from V and 5 bases from J, with 11 bases between. Germline-derived CDR1 and CDR2 are SQVTM and ANQGSEA. The CDR3, as DNA: TGCAGCGTTTCACAGGGTGGAGATACGCAGTATTTT. It is translated as CSVSQGGDTQYF.

This clone was recorded only once. This rearrangement joins TRBV10-3 to TRBJ1-1; D is possibly TRBD1 (6 bases). Trimming pared 8 bases from V and 4 bases from J, leaving 11 bases between. Germline V lookup: CDR1 ENHRY, CDR2 SYGVKD. The CDR3 loop spans 12 amino acids. CDR3 nucleotides: TGTGCCATCTTTTCAGGGGTCACTGAAGCTTTCTTT. As protein: CAIFSGVTEAFF.

This chain uses TRBV5-5 with TRBJ2-2, with no clear D. The germline gives CDR1 SGHKS, CDR2 YYEKEE (reference sequence). The CDR3 spans 16 residues. The V end was cut by 2 bases, the J end by 0 bases, with 11 bases between. The CDR3: CASSFDGYSNTGELFF. In nucleotides, the CDR3 is TGTGCCAGCAGCTTCGACGGATATTCGAACACCGGGGAGCTGTTTTTT. The variable domain in full, completed from reference TRBV5-5 and TRBJ2-2, reads DAGVTQSPTHLIKTRGQQVTLRCSPISGHKSVSWYQQVLGQGPQFIFQYYEKEERGRGNFPDRFSARQFPNYSSELNVNALLLGDSALYLCASSFDGYSNTGELFFGEGSRLTVL.